The T cell receptor (beta chain) under discussion was sequenced for a study of long-term antiretroviral therapy in people with HIV. Study overall: First collections came about a decade before the 2015 immediate-ART recommendation.

Of note for this clone: Its specificity is unknown.

This CDR3 comprises 14 residues. Trimming left V 5 bases short and J 4 bases short, with 14 bases between. Germline V gene lookup returns CDR1 MNHEY and CDR2 SVGAGI. Researchers ran immunoSEQ v3.0 at survey level. The assay was immunoSEQ multiplex PCR, and TCRdb's table has in-frame clones only and misses some. This sample carries roughly 29,000 clones, roughly 96% of them seen once, and the ten largest clones take less than 9.5%. The study, taken as a whole, reports: In samples taken after ART, diversity increased but remained below transplant donor control levels. Specimen acquisition occurred between the mid-2000s and the late 2010s, potentially under older ART regimens. HIV repertoire CDR3 lengths ranged less widely than those of controls.

Material: unsorted PBMCs, obtained 6 to 6.5 years after starting antiretroviral therapy. This chain joins TRBV6-5 and TRBJ1-2; D may be TRBD1 (5 bases). The TCR originated in a man younger than 40 with HIV. CDR3 amino acids: CASSEGEGLYGYTF. The CDR3 region has the DNA TGTGCCAGCAGTGAAGGCGAGGGGCTCTATGGCTACACCTTC.